These 5 T cell receptor beta chains were sequenced from one sample in a study of blood T cell repertoires in COVID-19. Data came from immunoSEQ multiplex PCR; TCRdb stores just in-frame clones and leaves some out. The data contain 150,000 to 170,000 clones, around 90% of them singletons. The specimen sequenced was peripheral blood. The receptor set was obtained from a man between 45 and 60 years old with acute or convalescent COVID-19.

The CDR3 DNA reads TGTGCCAGCAGCGTAGAGCCGACAGCCAGGGTCTCTGGGGCCAACGTCCTGACTTTC. It translates to CASSVEPTARVSGANVLTF. V usage is TRBV9 and J usage is TRBJ2-6, with D possibly being TRBD1 (5 bases). V lost 0 bases, J lost 0 bases, and 16 bases lay in between. The CDR3 extends over 19 amino acids. CDR1 and CDR2 (germline): SGDLS, YYNGEE.

This chain uses TRBV30 with TRBJ2-7; 8 bases match TRBD1. V was clipped by 2 bases and J by 7 bases; unmatched bases: 4. Germline V CDR1 and CDR2: GTSNPN, SVGIG (reference sequence). This CDR3 has 12 amino acids. CDR3 residues: CAWSRDRSEQYV. CDR3 DNA: TGTGCCTGGAGTCGGGACAGGTCTGAGCAGTACGTC.

V gene TRBV4-1 combines with J gene TRBJ1-1; 7 positions match TRBD1. Looked up from germline, CDR1 is MGHRA and CDR2 is YSYEKL. With 4 bases clipped from V and 3 bases from J, the junction kept 8 bases outside the gene matches. The CDR3 runs to 15 residues. Written as DNA, the CDR3 is TGCGCCAGCAGCCGCACAGGGGCGGTTCACACTGAAGCTTTCTTT. Residues: CASSRTGAVHTEAFF.

The rearrangement uses TRBV7-2 and TRBJ1-2; D may be TRBD1 (6 bases). Germline CDR1 is SGHTA and CDR2 is FQGNSA. Trimming took 5 bases from V and 7 from J, leaving 17 bases between them. This CDR3 is 14 amino acids long. This CDR3 reads CASSLTGKGPGYTF. The CDR3 bases are TGTGCCAGCAGCCTTACAGGGAAGGGGCCTGGCTACACCTTC. The whole variable domain, filled in from reference TRBV7-2 and TRBJ1-2, reads GAGVSQSPSNKVTEKGKDVELRCDPISGHTALYWYRQSLGQGLEFLIYFQGNSAPDKSGLPSDRFSAERTGGSVSTLTIQRTQQEDSAVYLCASSLTGKGPGYTFGSGTRLTVV.

The V call is TRBV7-9, the J call TRBJ2-3; 9 bases are shared with TRBD2. Trimming removed 1 base from V and 3 bases from J; junction bases left unmatched: 5. CDR3 length: 16 amino acids. Germline V gene data show CDR1 as SEHNR and CDR2 as FQNEAQ (reference sequence). For the CDR3, the DNA is TGTGCCAGCAGCTTAGGGATTAGCGGGAGTACAGATACGCAGTATTTT. The encoded protein is CASSLGISGSTDTQYF. The complete variable domain, with remaining parts taken from reference TRBV7-9 and TRBJ2-3, reads DTGVSQNPRHKITKRGQNVTFRCDPISEHNRLYWYRQTLGQGPEFLTYFQNEAQLEKSRLLSDRFSAERPKGSFSTLEIQRTEQGDSAMYLCASSLGISGSTDTQYFGPGTRLTVL.